Here is one T cell receptor (beta chain) with its context. Repertoires were generated with immunoSEQ multiplex PCR, while TCRdb's copy carries only in-frame clones and drops some. This table holds roughly 100,000 clones, approximately 79% found once. This specimen belongs to a study of T cell clones after liver transplantation. Study overall: A pre-transplant mixed lymphocyte reaction with TCRbeta sequencing defined graft-donor-reactive clones followed in post-transplant blood.

This CDR3 region has 15 residues. CDR1 is SGHRS, CDR2 YFSETQ, per germline. The junction had 5 bases not matched to a gene; V was cut back by 2 bases and J by 7 bases. Specimen: CD4+ T cells from blood, collected around 48 months after liver transplant. The chain uses TRBV5-1 and TRBJ2-1; 11 nucleotides match TRBD2. This TCR came from a human patient who received a liver transplant. The T cells may come from the graft donor. The DNA of the CDR3 is TGCGCCAGCAGCTTTACTAGCGGGAGTAAAAATGAGCAGTTCTTC. It encodes CASSFTSGSKNEQFF.